This T cell receptor beta chain comes out of a study of Graves' ophthalmopathy and Graves' hyperthyroidism. Germline lookup yields CDR1 DFQATT and CDR2 SNEGSKA (reference sequence). J was trimmed by 2 bases and V by 5 bases; bases with no gene match: 10. The CDR3 consists of 15 residues. Concerning this clonotype itself: The antigen is unknown.

Physicians reached a diagnosis by relying on clinical symptoms, serum thyroxine, TRAb, thyroid ultrasound and orbital computed tomography. Study outcomes and limitations: Blood was where most expanded thyroid clonotypes above 0.001 frequency also turned up. It was with approximately 70% sensitivity and just under 75% specificity that the model predicted ophthalmopathy progression.

CDR3 regions of TCR beta were amplified from RNA transcripts. The authors performed first-round RT-PCR with HTBI primers and then a second-round multiplex PCR. TCRdb itself ran the multiplex PCR reads through MiXCR, one entry per CDR3 protein. Of some 240,000 distinct CDR3 sequences listed, 45% are singletons. The TCR was taken from an adult man with Graves' ophthalmopathy. The chain couples TRBV20-1 to TRBJ2-5; 8 nucleotides match TRBD2. Sequencing was done on a sample of peripheral blood. CDR3 sequence: CSALDLRGDQETQYF. In DNA form, the CDR3 reads TGCAGTGCTTTAGACTTGCGGGGGGATCAAGAGACCCAGTACTTC.